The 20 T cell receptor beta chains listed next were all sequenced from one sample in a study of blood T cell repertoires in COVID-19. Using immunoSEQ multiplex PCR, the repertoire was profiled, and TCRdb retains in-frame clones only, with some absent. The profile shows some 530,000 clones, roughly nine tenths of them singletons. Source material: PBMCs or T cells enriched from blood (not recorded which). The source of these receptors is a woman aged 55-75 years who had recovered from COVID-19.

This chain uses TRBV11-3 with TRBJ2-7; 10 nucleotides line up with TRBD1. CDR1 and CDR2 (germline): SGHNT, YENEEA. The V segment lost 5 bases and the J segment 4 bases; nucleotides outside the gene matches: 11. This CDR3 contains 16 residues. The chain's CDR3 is CASSSPGQGSIYEQYF. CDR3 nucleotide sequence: TGTGCCAGCAGCAGCCCGGGACAGGGGTCAATTTACGAGCAGTACTTC.

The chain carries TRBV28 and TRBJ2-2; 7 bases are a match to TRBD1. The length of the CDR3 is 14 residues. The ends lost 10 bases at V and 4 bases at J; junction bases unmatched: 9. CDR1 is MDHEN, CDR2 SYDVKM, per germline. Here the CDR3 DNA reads TGTGCCACTTTAGTCGGGACAGCCACCGGGGAGCTGTTTTTT. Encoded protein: CATLVGTATGELFF. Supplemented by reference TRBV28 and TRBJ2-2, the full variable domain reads DVKVTQSSRYLVKRTGEKVFLECVQDMDHENMFWYRQDPGLGLRLIYFSYDVKMKEKGDIPEGYSVSREKKERFSLILESASTNQTSMYLCATLVGTATGELFFGEGSRLTVL.

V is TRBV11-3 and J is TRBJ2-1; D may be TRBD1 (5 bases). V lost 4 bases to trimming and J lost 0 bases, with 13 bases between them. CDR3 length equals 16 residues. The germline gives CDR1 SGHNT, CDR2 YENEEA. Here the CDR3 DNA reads TGTGCCAGCAGCTCTCAGGGCGGTGTCTCCTACAATGAGCAGTTCTTC. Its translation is CASSSQGGVSYNEQFF.

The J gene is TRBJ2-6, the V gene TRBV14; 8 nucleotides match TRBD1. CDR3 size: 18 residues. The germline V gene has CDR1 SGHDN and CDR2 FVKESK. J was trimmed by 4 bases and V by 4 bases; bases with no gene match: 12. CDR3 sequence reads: CASSLRRDRPSGANVLTF. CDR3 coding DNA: TGTGCCAGCAGCCTGCGAAGGGACAGGCCGTCGGGGGCCAACGTCCTGACTTTC. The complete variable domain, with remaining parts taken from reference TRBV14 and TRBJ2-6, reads EAGVTQFPSHSVIEKGQTVTLRCDPISGHDNLYWYRRVMGKEIKFLLHFVKESKQDESGMPNNRFLAERTGGTYSTLKVQPAELEDSGVYFCASSLRRDRPSGANVLTFGAGSRLTVL.

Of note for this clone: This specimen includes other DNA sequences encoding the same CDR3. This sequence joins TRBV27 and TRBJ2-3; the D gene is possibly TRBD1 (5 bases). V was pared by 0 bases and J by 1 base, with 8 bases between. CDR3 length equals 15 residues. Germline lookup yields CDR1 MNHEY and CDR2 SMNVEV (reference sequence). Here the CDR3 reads CASSLSWGGTDTQYF. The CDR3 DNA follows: TGTGCCAGCAGTTTATCGTGGGGCGGCACAGATACGCAGTATTTT.

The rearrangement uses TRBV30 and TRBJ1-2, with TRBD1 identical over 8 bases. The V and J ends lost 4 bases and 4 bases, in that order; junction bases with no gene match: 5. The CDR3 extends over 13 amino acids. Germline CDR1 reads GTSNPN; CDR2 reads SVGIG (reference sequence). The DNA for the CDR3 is TGTGCCTGGACAAGGACAGGGATCTATGGCTACACCTTC. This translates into CAWTRTGIYGYTF.

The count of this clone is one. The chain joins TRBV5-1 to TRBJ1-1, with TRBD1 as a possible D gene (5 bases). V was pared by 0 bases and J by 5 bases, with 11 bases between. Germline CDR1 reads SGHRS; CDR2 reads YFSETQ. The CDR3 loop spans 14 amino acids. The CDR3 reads CASSLGFGGTEAFF. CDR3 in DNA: TGCGCCAGCAGCTTGGGGTTCGGGGGAACTGAAGCTTTCTTT.

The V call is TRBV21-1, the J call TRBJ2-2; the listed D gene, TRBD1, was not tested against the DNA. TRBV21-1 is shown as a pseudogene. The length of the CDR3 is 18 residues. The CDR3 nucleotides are TGTGCCAGCAGCACCCCGCCCGCGACAGGGTATGGCACCGGGGAGCTGTTTTTT. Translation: CASSTPPATGYGTGELFF.

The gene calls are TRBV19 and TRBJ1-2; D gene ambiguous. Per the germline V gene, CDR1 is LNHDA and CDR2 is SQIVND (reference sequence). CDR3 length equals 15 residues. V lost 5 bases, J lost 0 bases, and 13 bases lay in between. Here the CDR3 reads CASSLSRGANYGYTF. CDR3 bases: TGTGCCAGTAGTCTAAGCCGGGGTGCTAACTATGGCTACACCTTC. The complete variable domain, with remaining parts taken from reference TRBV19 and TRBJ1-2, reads DGGITQSPKYLFRKEGQNVTLSCEQNLNHDAMYWYRQDPGQGLRLIYYSQIVNDFQKGDIAEGYSVSREKKESFPLTVTSAQKNPTAFYLCASSLSRGANYGYTFGSGTRLTVV.

This CDR3 is CASSRGEGNTIYF. CDR3 in DNA: TGTGCCAGTAGTCGGGGTGAAGGAAACACCATATATTTT. The V gene is TRBV19, the J gene TRBJ1-3; D remains unclear. This CDR3 comprises 13 residues. Germline assignment: CDR1 LNHDA and CDR2 SQIVND (reference sequence). The germline V and J ends were trimmed by 5 bases and 4 bases, with 9 bases remaining between them.

CDR3 coding DNA: TGTGCCAGCAGCCGTCCGGGACTAGCTAAGCCCGAGCAGTACTTC. Translating gives CASSRPGLAKPEQYF. The genes are TRBV11-2 and TRBJ2-7; 9 bases agree with TRBD2. CDR3 length: 15 amino acids. J lost 6 bases, V lost 5 bases, and 11 bases had no gene match. Germline CDR1 and CDR2: SGHAT and FQNNGV.

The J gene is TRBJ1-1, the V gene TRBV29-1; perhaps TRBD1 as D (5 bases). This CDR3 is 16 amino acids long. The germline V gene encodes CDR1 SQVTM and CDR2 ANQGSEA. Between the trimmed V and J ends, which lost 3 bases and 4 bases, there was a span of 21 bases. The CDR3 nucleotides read TGCAGCGTTGACGAAAAAGCGGGGGTTTTAGGCACTGAAGCTTTCTTT. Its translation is CSVDEKAGVLGTEAFF.

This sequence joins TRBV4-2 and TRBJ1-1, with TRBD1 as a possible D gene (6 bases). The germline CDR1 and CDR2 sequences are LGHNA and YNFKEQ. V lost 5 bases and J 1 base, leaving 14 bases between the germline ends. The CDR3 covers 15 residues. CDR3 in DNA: TGTGCCAGCAGCGCTCAGGGGCCCGGGAACACTGAAGCTTTCTTT. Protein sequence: CASSAQGPGNTEAFF.

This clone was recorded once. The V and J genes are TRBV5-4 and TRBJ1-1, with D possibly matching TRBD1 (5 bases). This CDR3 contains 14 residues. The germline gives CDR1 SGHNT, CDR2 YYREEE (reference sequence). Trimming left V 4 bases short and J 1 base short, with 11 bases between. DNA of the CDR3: TGTGCCAGCAGCCCCGGGGGAGGGAACACTGAAGCTTTCTTT. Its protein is CASSPGGGNTEAFF.

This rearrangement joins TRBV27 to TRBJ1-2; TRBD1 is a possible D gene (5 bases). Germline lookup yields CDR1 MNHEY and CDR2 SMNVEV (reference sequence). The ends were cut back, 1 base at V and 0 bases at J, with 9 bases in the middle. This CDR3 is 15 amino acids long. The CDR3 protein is CASSLFGGANYGYTF. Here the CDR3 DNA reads TGTGCCAGCAGTTTATTCGGGGGGGCTAACTATGGCTACACCTTC.

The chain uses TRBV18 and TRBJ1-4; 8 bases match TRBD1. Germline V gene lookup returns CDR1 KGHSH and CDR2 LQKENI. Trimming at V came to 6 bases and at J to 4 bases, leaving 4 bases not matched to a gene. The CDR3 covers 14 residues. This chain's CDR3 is CASSRTGNNEKLFF. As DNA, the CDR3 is TGTGCCAGCTCGCGGACAGGGAATAATGAAAAACTGTTTTTT.

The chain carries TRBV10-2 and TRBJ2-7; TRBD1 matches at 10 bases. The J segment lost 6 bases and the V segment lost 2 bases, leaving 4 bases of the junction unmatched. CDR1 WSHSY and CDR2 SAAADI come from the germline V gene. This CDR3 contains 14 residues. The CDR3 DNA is TGCGCCAGCAGTGAGGGGACAGGGGTGGTCGAGCAGTACGTC. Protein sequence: CASSEGTGVVEQYV.

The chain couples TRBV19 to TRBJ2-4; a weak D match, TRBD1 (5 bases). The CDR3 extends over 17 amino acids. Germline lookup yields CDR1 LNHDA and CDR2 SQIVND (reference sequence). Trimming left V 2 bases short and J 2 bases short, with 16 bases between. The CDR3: CASSIWGQRGSKNIQYF. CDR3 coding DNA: TGTGCCAGTAGTATATGGGGCCAGCGTGGGTCCAAAAACATTCAGTACTTC.

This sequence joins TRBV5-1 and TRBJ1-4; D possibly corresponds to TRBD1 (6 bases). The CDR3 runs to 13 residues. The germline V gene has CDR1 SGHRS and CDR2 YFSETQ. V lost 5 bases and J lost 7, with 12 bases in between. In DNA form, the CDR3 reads TGCGCCAGCAGGCTACAGGGTTCTGAAAAACTGTTTTTT. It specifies CASRLQGSEKLFF.

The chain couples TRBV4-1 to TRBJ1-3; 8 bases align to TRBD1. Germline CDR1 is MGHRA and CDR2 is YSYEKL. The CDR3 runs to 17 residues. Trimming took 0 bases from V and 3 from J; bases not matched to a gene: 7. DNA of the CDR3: TGCGCCAGCAGCCAAGAGTCGACAGGGGTCTTTGGAAACACCATATATTTT. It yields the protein CASSQESTGVFGNTIYF.